Listed below are T cell receptor beta chains from one sample, sequenced in a study of blood T cell repertoires in COVID-19. Using immunoSEQ multiplex PCR, the repertoire was profiled, and TCRdb retains in-frame clones only, with some absent. This sample has approximately 210,000 clones, with 82% found just once. The sequencing input was PBMCs or T cells enriched from blood (not recorded which). The receptors stem from a woman aged 55-69 years who had recovered from COVID-19. Each CDR3 is given with its conserved first and last residue. The D gene is left open where the match is weak. Some rows have no size entry. The others give once, few or many, or a class for an expanded clone.

j_call clone_size v_call d_call cdr3_nt cdr3_aa
TRBJ1-2 - TRBV5-8 - TGTGCCAGCAGCTTAAGTGGGGGACTCCAGGGCTATGGCTACACCTTC CASSLSGGLQGYGYTF
TRBJ2-5 - TRBV19 TRBD2 TGTGCCAGTAGTGGACTAGCGGGAGGGCCCATCAGGGAGACCCAGTACTTC CASSGLAGGPIRETQYF
TRBJ2-7 - TRBV5-8 - TGTGCCAGCAGCTTTCGACAGCCAAGGGGCGAGCAGTACTTC CASSFRQPRGEQYF
TRBJ1-2 - TRBV11-2 - TGTGCCAGCAGCTCCTACGGGGACTTTCATGGCTACACCTTC CASSSYGDFHGYTF
TRBJ1-2 - TRBV13 TRBD1 TGTGCCAGCAGCCCTCGGGACAGTCCCTACTATGGCTACACCTTC CASSPRDSPYYGYTF
TRBJ2-7 - TRBV7-9 TRBD1 TGTGCCAGCAGCAACGCGGGACAGGTCGCTTACGAGCAGTACTTC CASSNAGQVAYEQYF
TRBJ1-6 - TRBV13 TRBD1 TGTGCCAGCAGCCAGAACCTCGGACAGGGGCCAAATTCACCCCTCCACTTT CASSQNLGQGPNSPLHF
TRBJ1-5 - TRBV19 - TGTGCCAGTAGTATAGACAGGGTGGAGGGGAATCAGCCCCAGCATTTT CASSIDRVEGNQPQHF
TRBJ1-2 - TRBV4-2 TRBD1 TGTGCCAGCAGCGACCCGGGACAGCAGACCTATGGCTACACCTTC CASSDPGQQTYGYTF
TRBJ2-3 - TRBV7-6 - TGTGCCAGCAGCTTAGCCCCTGGCGGTACAGATACGCAGTATTTT CASSLAPGGTDTQYF
TRBJ1-4 - TRBV7-2 TRBD1 TGTGCCAGCAGCGCCGACAGGGGGCGTGAAAAACTGTTTTTT CASSADRGREKLFF
TRBJ1-2 - TRBV2 TRBD1 TGTGCCAGCAGTGTGGGGACAGGAACCTATGGCTACACCTTC CASSVGTGTYGYTF
TRBJ2-7 - TRBV5-8 - TGTGCCAGCAGCTTGGCCGCTGGGTCTGGCACTACCTACGAGCAGTACTTC CASSLAAGSGTTYEQYF
TRBJ2-7 - TRBV10-3 - TGTGCCATCAGTGGGGAGGTAGCCTACGAGCAGTACTTC CAISGEVAYEQYF
TRBJ2-5 few TRBV5-1 - TGCGCCAGCAGCCACACCTTCCGGGGAGAGACCCAGTACTTC CASSHTFRGETQYF
TRBJ1-2 once TRBV10-3 - TGTGCCATCACTGGAACTGGGGGGTCAGATGGCTACACCTTC CAITGTGGSDGYTF
TRBJ2-1 many TRBV19 TRBD2 TGTGCCAGTAGTATATCCGGACTAGCGGGAGCCAGATACAATGAGCAGTTCTTC CASSISGLAGARYNEQFF